This T cell receptor beta chain was obtained from a study of a mutant IDH1 vaccine in newly diagnosed glioma. As for the study in general: Beforehand, treatment had been radiotherapy, temozolomide, or both; the majority received both. Study-wide findings and caveats: Vaccine-induced immune responses were detected in approximately 93% of patients.

The sample's time point: week 47, end of study. Topical imiquimod accompanied each vaccine dose, which consisted of 300 ug of mutant IDH1 20-mer peptide. Note on this clone: Antigen: not known.

Assay: immunoSEQ multiplex PCR; the TCRdb copy retains only in-frame clones and omits some. The sample has over 30,000 clones, around 90% seen once; the top ten hold approximately 5.1%. Trimming at V came to 8 bases and at J to 8 bases, leaving 14 bases not matched to a gene. The CDR3 runs 14 residues. The V gene's germline CDR1 is MGHRA and CDR2 YSYEKL. This chain joins TRBV4-1 and TRBJ1-2, with 7 bases that match TRBD1. The sequenced sample was PBMCs, obtained from a glioma patient whose treatment included an IDH1 peptide vaccine. This TCR came from a woman aged 40 to 49 with glioma. CDR3 protein: CASRRGDRDEGYTF. CDR3 bases: TGCGCCAGCCGCAGGGGAGACAGGGATGAGGGCTACACCTTC.